The 21 T cell receptor beta chains below all came from one sample that was sequenced in a study of metastatic and nonmetastatic thyroid tumors (dated by TCRdb to the early 2020s). Before undergoing thyroid surgery, none of the patients had been given any kind of treatment. The library relied on PCR. Data came from an Illumina HiSeq 4000. TCRdb trimmed public reads at Q25 via fastp, called clones via MiXCR and kept in-frame beta chains. The sample table records about 40,000 clones; roughly 11% of these occur just once. The top ten clones comprise approximately 20% of the sample. Sequenced input: blood. The receptors originated from a female donor with papillary thyroid cancer or a benign thyroid nodule (not recorded which). Some clones in this sample may be carry-over from other donors' samples.

V is TRBV5-8 and J is TRBJ2-7; D unresolved. In germline, CDR1 is SGHTS, CDR2 YDEGEE. Trimming left V 3 bases short and J 5 bases short, with 15 bases between. The CDR3 is made up of 14 amino acids. This chain's CDR3 is CASSSSQRVDEQYF. The CDR3, as DNA: TGTGCCAGCAGCTCCTCCCAACGGGTGGACGAGCAGTACTTC.

The table lists this clone with many counts. The chain has TRBV7-8 and TRBJ2-2; D not resolved. V was trimmed by 5 bases and J by 5 bases, leaving 6 bases between them. Germline V gene sequence: CDR1 SGHVS, CDR2 FQNEAQ. This CDR3 comprises 12 residues. The CDR3 sequence is CASSTNTGELFF. In DNA form, the CDR3 reads TGTGCCAGCAGCACCAATACCGGGGAGCTGTTTTTT.

This clone was recorded at least ten times. This rearrangement joins TRBV6-1 to TRBJ1-2, with a tentative D call TRBD1 (6 bases). The ends were cut back, 1 base at V and 0 bases at J, with 18 bases in the middle. Germline V lookup: CDR1 MNHNS, CDR2 SASEGT. The length of the CDR3 is 18 residues. CDR3 DNA sequence: TGTGCCAGCAGTGAAGGTTGGGCTGGGACACTGTCTAACTATGGCTACACCTTC. Protein product: CASSEGWAGTLSNYGYTF.

In this sample, this clone turned up many times. This chain links TRBV24-1 with TRBJ2-3; D is uncertain. There are 13 residues in the CDR3. Germline CDR1 reads KGHDR; CDR2 reads SFDVKD. Trimming removed 3 bases from V and 9 bases from J, with 12 bases in between. CDR3 DNA sequence: TGTGCCACCAGTGATGTGCTCCCTGGCACGCAGTATTTT. It codes for CATSDVLPGTQYF.

This clone was picked up a small number of times. CDR3 residues: CASGLRDGYTF. The CDR3 DNA follows: TGTGCCAGCGGACTGAGGGATGGCTACACCTTC. The chain uses TRBV25-1 and TRBJ1-2; D gene ambiguous. Germline-derived CDR1 and CDR2 are MGHDK and SYGVNS. The germline V and J ends were trimmed by 8 bases and 6 bases, with 10 bases remaining between them. This CDR3 contains 11 residues.

The table lists this clone with many counts. V is TRBV15 and J is TRBJ1-5; 9 bases are shared with TRBD1. V was pared by 6 bases and J by 2 bases, with 8 bases of the junction left unmatched. Germline V gives CDR1 LNHNV, CDR2 YYDKDF (reference sequence). The CDR3 is 16 residues long. CDR3 loop: CATSHDRGGRNQPQHF. Written as DNA, the CDR3 is TGTGCCACCAGTCATGACAGGGGGGGACGCAATCAGCCCCAGCATTTT.

This clone was counted at least ten times. This chain connects TRBV24-1 to TRBJ2-7; 7 bases match TRBD2. Unmatched junction bases numbered 12, after V lost 7 bases and J lost 10 bases. Germline V gene sequence: CDR1 KGHDR, CDR2 SFDVKD. This CDR3 region has 13 residues. This CDR3 reads CATSGGSGFAQYF. In DNA form, the CDR3 reads TGTGCCACCAGCGGGGGGTCTGGGTTTGCACAGTACTTC.

In this sample, this clone turned up many times. V usage is TRBV12-3 or TRBV12-4 and J usage is TRBJ1-2; a weak D match, TRBD1 (6 bases). CDR3 length: 13 residues. Trimming took 7 bases from V and 7 from J, leaving 16 bases between them. In DNA, the CDR3 is TGTGCCAGCAATACCGACAGGAGGGCTGGCTACACCTTC. It encodes CASNTDRRAGYTF.

This clone appeared many times. The chain joins TRBV7-9 to TRBJ2-7, with D possibly being TRBD1 or TRBD2 (5 bases each). Trimming removed 5 bases at V and 5 bases at J, with 19 bases between. This CDR3 has 15 residues. Germline assignment: CDR1 SEHNR and CDR2 FQNEAQ (reference sequence). The CDR3 sequence is CASSLAGTRSHEQYF. In DNA, the CDR3 is TGTGCCAGCAGCCTCGCCGGGACCAGGTCCCACGAGCAGTACTTC.

This clone was seen repeatedly, ten times or more. V usage is TRBV6-1 and J usage is TRBJ2-6, with D perhaps matching TRBD2 (5 bases). The CDR3 runs 16 residues. Germline V gives CDR1 MNHNS, CDR2 SASEGT. V dropped 4 bases and J dropped 3 bases, with 13 bases sitting between them. CDR3 residues: CASSALSRGGANVLTF. CDR3 bases: TGTGCCAGCAGTGCCCTTTCACGGGGTGGGGCCAACGTCCTGACTTTC.

This clone was picked up a small number of times. This chain uses TRBV6-2 or TRBV6-3 with TRBJ2-7; D may be TRBD1 or TRBD2 (5 bases each). The V end lost 6 bases, the J end lost 3 bases, and 15 bases lay between the germline ends. Germline CDR1 MNHEY, CDR2 SVGEGT. The CDR3 runs to 14 residues. The CDR3 sequence is CASRPGTGIYEQYF. CDR3 nucleotide sequence: TGTGCCAGCAGACCCGGGACGGGGATCTACGAGCAGTACTTC.

At least ten counts were recorded for this clone. This rearrangement joins TRBV3-1 to TRBJ1-1, with 8 nucleotides matching TRBD1. The CDR3 length is 14 residues. The germline gives CDR1 LGHDT, CDR2 YNNKEL (reference sequence). Trimming cost V 3 bases and J 4 bases; bases outside gene matches: 4. This CDR3 is CASSHSDRGTEAFF. DNA for the CDR3: TGTGCCAGCAGCCATTCAGACAGGGGCACTGAAGCTTTCTTT.

This clone was observed at least ten times. This rearrangement joins TRBV3-1 to TRBJ2-1, with D possibly TRBD2 on 5 matching bases. The germline CDR1 and CDR2 sequences are LGHDT and YNNKEL (reference sequence). The CDR3 contains 15 residues. The V and J ends lost 0 bases and 8 bases respectively, with 14 bases between them. The CDR3 region is CASSQDVLARDEQFF. The CDR3 region has the DNA TGTGCCAGCAGCCAAGATGTGCTAGCTCGGGATGAGCAGTTCTTC.

This clone was counted many times. The rearrangement links TRBV28 to TRBJ1-2; D might be TRBD1 (5 bases). Germline CDR1 reads MDHEN; CDR2 reads SYDVKM. The CDR3 runs to 14 residues. V lost 5 bases, J lost 3 bases, and 13 bases lay in between. The CDR3 sequence is CASSIPTGHYGYTF. CDR3 bases: TGTGCCAGCAGTATCCCCACAGGCCACTATGGCTACACCTTC.

This clone has a count of ten or more. The V gene is TRBV28, the J gene TRBJ2-2; maybe TRBD1 (7 bases). The CDR3 has 15 residues. Trimming took off 2 bases at V and 6 bases at J, with 13 bases between the two ends. The germline CDR1 and CDR2 sequences are MDHEN and SYDVKM. The CDR3 loop is CASSLGQGGPGELFF. The DNA for the CDR3 is TGTGCCAGCAGTTTAGGCCAGGGGGGTCCCGGGGAGCTGTTTTTT.

This clone came up many times. CDR3 sequence reads: CASSLGLPSAYNEQFF. The CDR3 region has the DNA TGTGCCAGCAGCTTAGGGCTACCTAGCGCCTACAATGAGCAGTTCTTC. The chain has TRBV7-2 and TRBJ2-1, with a possible D match to TRBD2 (6 bases). Trimming took off 1 base at V and 2 bases at J, with 12 bases between the two ends. Germline V gene data show CDR1 as SGHTA and CDR2 as FQGNSA. This CDR3 contains 16 residues.

This clone was counted at least ten times. The CDR3 DNA sequence: TGTGCCAGCAGCCACCCCACGACTAGCGGGACCTCCTTGACGTACCAAGAGACCCAGTACTTC. Translation: CASSHPTTSGTSLTYQETQYF. The chain combines TRBV14 with TRBJ2-5; 11 bases are shared with TRBD2. The CDR3 runs to 21 residues. V trimming: 3 bases; J trimming: 0 bases; junction bases outside the gene matches: 18. CDR1 is SGHDN and CDR2 is FVKESK in the germline V gene.

This clone has at least ten counts. CDR3 amino acids: CASSLKRELVETQYF. DNA of the CDR3: TGTGCCAGCAGCTTAAAGCGGGAGTTAGTTGAGACCCAGTACTTC. The chain carries TRBV7-9 and TRBJ2-5; 8 nucleotides agree with TRBD2. This CDR3 spans 15 amino acids. Per germline, CDR1 SEHNR and CDR2 FQNEAQ (reference sequence). V shed 2 bases and J 5 bases; nucleotides not matched to a gene: 7.

This rearrangement joins TRBV4-1 to TRBJ1-6; the D is unclear. This CDR3 region has 13 residues. V shed 3 bases and J shed 14 bases, with 14 bases lying between them. Germline V CDR1 and CDR2: MGHRA, YSYEKL. The CDR3 nucleotides read TGCGCCAGCAGCCAGTATGGGAGGGTGTCCCTCCACTTT. This sequence encodes CASSQYGRVSLHF.

There are many counts of this clone. This sample includes further DNA sequences coding for the same CDR3. The V call is TRBV4-1, the J call TRBJ1-5; D ambiguous. CDR1 and CDR2 (germline): MGHRA, YSYEKL. The V end was cut by 1 base, the J end by 0 bases, with 19 bases between. The CDR3 has 19 residues. The CDR3 spells CASSQGNSPFSDSNQPQHF. In DNA form, the CDR3 reads TGCGCCAGCAGCCAAGGAAATTCTCCCTTCTCCGATAGCAATCAGCCCCAGCATTTT.

The sample holds many counts of this clone. The chain recombines TRBV19 with TRBJ1-3; tentative D call: TRBD1 (5 bases). This CDR3 region has 16 residues. CDR1 and CDR2 (germline): LNHDA, SQIVND (reference sequence). V was clipped by 8 bases and J by 0 bases, with 17 bases between them. The CDR3: CASLERGGFSGNTIYF. The CDR3 coding sequence is TGTGCCAGTCTCGAGAGGGGCGGATTCTCTGGAAACACCATATATTTT.